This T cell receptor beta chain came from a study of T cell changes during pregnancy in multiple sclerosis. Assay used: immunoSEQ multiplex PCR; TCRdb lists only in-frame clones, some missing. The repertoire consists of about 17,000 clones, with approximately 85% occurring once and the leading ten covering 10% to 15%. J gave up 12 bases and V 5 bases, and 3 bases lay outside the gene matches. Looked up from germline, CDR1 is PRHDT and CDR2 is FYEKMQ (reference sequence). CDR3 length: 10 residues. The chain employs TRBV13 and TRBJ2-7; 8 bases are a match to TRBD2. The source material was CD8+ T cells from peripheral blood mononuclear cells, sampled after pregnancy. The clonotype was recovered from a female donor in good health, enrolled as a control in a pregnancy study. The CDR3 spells CASSPRGGYF. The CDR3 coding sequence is TGTGCCAGCAGCCCTCGGGGGGGGTACTTC.